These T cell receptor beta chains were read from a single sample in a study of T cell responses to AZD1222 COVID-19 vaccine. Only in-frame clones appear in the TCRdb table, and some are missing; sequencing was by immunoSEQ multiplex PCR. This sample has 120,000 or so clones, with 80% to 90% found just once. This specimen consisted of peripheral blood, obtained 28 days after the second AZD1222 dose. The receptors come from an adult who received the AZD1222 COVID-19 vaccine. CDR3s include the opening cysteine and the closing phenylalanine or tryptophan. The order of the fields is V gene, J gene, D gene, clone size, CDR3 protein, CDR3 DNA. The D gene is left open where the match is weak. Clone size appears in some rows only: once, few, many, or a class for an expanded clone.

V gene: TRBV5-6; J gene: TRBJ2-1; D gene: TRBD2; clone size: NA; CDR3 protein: CASSLFRLADEQFF; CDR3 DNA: TGTGCCAGCAGCTTGTTCAGACTAGCGGATGAGCAGTTCTTC
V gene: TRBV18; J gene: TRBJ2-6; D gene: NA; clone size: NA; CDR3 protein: CASSPLSTGANVLTF; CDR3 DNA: TGTGCCAGCTCACCGCTCAGCACTGGGGCCAACGTCCTGACTTTC
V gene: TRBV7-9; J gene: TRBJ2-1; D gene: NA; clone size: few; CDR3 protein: CASSLARKQSSYNEQFF; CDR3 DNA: TGTGCCAGCAGCTTAGCGCGGAAGCAGAGCTCCTACAATGAGCAGTTCTTC
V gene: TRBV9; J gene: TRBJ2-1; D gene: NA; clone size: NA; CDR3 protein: CASSADGAKSLRQFF; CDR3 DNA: TGTGCCAGCAGCGCGGACGGGGCGAAGTCTCTAAGGCAGTTCTTC
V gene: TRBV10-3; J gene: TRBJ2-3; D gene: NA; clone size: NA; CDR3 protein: CAISELSPTDTQYF; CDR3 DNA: TGTGCCATCAGTGAATTAAGTCCCACAGATACGCAGTATTTT
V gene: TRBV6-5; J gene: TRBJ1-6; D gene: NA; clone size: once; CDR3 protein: CASRGRDNSPLHF; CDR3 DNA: TGTGCCAGCAGGGGACGGGATAATTCACCCCTCCACTTT
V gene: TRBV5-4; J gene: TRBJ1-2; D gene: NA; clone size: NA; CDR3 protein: CASSFGRDTPHTF; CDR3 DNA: TGTGCCAGCAGCTTCGGACGGGATACCCCCCACACCTTC
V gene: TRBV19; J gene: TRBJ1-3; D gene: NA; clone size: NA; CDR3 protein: CASSQEVFNGNTIYF; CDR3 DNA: TGTGCCAGTAGCCAGGAGGTTTTCAACGGAAACACCATATATTTT
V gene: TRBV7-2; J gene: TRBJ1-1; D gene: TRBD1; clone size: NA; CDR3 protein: CASSPRQGRVPEAFF; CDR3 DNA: TGTGCCAGCAGCCCAAGACAGGGCCGGGTCCCTGAAGCTTTCTTT
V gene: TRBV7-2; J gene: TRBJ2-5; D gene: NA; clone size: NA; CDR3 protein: CASSPGGSAGTQYF; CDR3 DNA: TGTGCCAGCAGCCCAGGTGGGTCCGCGGGGACCCAGTACTTC
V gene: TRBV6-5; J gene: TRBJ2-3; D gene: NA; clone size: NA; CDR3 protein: CASPGLADTQYF; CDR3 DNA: TGTGCCAGCCCAGGGTTGGCAGATACGCAGTATTTT
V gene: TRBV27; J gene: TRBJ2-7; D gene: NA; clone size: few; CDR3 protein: CASSFTGTSYEQYF; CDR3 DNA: TGTGCCAGCAGTTTCACAGGGACCTCCTACGAGCAGTACTTC
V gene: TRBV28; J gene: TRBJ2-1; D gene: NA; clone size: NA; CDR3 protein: CASSLLIGEQFF; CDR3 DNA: TGTGCCAGCAGTTTATTGATCGGTGAGCAGTTCTTC
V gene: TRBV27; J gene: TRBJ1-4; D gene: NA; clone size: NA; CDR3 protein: CASRTRDGLNEKLFF; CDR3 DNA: TGTGCCAGCAGGACCCGGGACGGCCTTAATGAAAAACTGTTTTTT
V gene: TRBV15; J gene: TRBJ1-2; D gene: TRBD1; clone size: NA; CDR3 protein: CATSRDRGQNYGYTF; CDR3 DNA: TGTGCCACCAGCAGAGACAGGGGGCAGAACTATGGCTACACCTTC
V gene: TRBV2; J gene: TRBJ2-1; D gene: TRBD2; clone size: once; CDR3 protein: CASSLSGLAGSEAFF; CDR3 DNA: TGTGCCAGCAGTCTCTCCGGACTAGCGGGGTCCGAGGCGTTCTTC
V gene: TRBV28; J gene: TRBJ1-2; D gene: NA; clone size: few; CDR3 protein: CASSSYLAQGQAYGYTF; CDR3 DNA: TGTGCCAGCAGTTCATATCTCGCACAGGGTCAAGCCTATGGCTACACCTTC
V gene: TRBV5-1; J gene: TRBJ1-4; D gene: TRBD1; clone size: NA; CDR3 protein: CASSPAGTGGEKLFF; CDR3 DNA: TGCGCCAGCAGCCCGGCCGGGACAGGAGGTGAAAAACTGTTTTTT
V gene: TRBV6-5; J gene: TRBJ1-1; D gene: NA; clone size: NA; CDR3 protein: CASRSTGQNTEAFF; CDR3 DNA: TGTGCCAGCAGGTCGACAGGACAGAACACTGAAGCTTTCTTT
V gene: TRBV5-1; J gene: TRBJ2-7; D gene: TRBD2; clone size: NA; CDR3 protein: CASSLDPAGSYEQYF; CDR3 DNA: TGCGCCAGCAGCTTGGATCCAGCGGGGTCCTACGAGCAGTACTTC
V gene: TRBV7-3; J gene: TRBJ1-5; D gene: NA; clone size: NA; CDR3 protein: CASSLRGGDQPQHF; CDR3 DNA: TGTGCCAGCAGCTTAAGGGGTGGGGATCAGCCCCAGCATTTT
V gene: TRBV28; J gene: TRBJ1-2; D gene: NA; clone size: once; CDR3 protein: CASRDINYGYTF; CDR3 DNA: TGTGCCAGCAGAGACATAAACTATGGCTACACCTTC
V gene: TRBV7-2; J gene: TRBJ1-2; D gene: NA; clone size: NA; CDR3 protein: CASSPTPTSAYGYTF; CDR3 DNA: TGTGCCAGCAGCCCCACGCCGACGTCCGCGTATGGCTACACCTTC
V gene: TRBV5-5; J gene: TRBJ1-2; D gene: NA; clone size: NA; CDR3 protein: CASSLIFGYGYTF; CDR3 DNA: TGTGCCAGCAGCTTGATTTTTGGCTATGGCTACACCTTC
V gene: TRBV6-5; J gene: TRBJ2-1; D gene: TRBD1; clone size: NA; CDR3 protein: CASSQPGQRYNEQFF; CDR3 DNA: TGTGCCAGCAGTCAACCGGGACAGAGGTACAATGAGCAGTTCTTC
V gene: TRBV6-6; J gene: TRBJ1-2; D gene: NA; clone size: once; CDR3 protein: CASSYSGSRLGGYTF; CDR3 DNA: TGTGCCAGCAGTTACTCGGGGTCAAGGTTGGGTGGCTACACCTTC
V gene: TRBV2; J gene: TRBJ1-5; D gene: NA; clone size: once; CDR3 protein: CASRRFSNQPQHF; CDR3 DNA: TGTGCCAGCAGAAGGTTTAGCAATCAGCCCCAGCATTTT
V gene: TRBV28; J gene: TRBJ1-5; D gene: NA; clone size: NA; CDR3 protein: CASSSSIGNQPQHF; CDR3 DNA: TGTGCCAGCAGCTCCTCCATCGGAAATCAGCCCCAGCATTTT
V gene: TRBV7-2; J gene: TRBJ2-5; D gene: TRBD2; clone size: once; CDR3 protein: CASSFHSGGRQETQYF; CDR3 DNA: TGTGCCAGCAGTTTCCATAGCGGGGGGCGGCAAGAGACCCAGTACTTC
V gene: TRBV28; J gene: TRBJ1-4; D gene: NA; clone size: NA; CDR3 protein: CASRGGTNEKLFF; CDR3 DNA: TGTGCCAGCAGAGGGGGAACTAATGAAAAACTGTTTTTT
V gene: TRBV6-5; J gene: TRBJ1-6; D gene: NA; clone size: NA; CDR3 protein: CASSYSNSPLHF; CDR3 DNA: TGTGCCAGCAGTTACTCGAACTCACCCCTCCACTTT
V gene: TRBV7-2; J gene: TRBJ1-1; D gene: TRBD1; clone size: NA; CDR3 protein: CASSLARTGVTEAFF; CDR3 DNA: TGTGCCAGCAGCTTAGCGAGGACAGGGGTGACTGAAGCTTTCTTT
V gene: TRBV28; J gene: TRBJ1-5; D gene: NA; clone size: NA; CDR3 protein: CASSFGQQPQHF; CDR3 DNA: TGTGCCAGCAGTTTTGGCCAACAGCCCCAGCATTTT
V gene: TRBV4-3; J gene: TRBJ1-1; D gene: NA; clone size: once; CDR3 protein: CASSQDVQGNTEAFF; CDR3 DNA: TGCGCCAGCAGCCAAGATGTACAGGGAAACACTGAAGCTTTCTTT
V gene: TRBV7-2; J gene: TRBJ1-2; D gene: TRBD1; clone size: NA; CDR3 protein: CASSLGGGWSYTF; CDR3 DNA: TGTGCCAGCAGCTTAGGAGGGGGCTGGAGCTACACCTTC
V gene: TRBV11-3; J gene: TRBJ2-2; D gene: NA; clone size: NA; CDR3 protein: CASSLSWGRGPGELFF; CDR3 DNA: TGTGCCAGCAGCTTAAGTTGGGGCAGGGGTCCCGGGGAGCTGTTTTTT
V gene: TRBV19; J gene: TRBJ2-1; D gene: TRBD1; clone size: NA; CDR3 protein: CATNTPGTGGNEQFF; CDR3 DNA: TGTGCCACCAACACCCCCGGGACAGGGGGTAATGAGCAGTTCTTC